These 9 T cell receptor beta chains came from one sample sequenced in a study of blood T cell repertoires in COVID-19 (TCRdb year 2020). The library was made by the immunoSEQ multiplex PCR assay. Imported from immuneACCESS, the table was reduced by TCRdb to in-frame sequences with V and J called. These copies leave out some clones; in studies compared against another copy, an unresolved V gene accounts for under half, and the cause of the remainder is not known. Recorded for this sample are a few hundred thousand clones; roughly 83% of them occurred a single time. The biggest ten clones account for about 5% of the sample. Material for sequencing was peripheral blood. The receptors were sampled from a man aged 60 to 69 who had recovered from COVID-19.

The chain uses TRBV2 and TRBJ2-7, with D possibly being TRBD2 (6 bases). CDR1 SNHLY and CDR2 FYNNEI come from the germline V gene. The CDR3 loop spans 14 amino acids. Trimming shortened V by 6 bases and J by 4 bases, and 16 bases separated the two germline ends. The CDR3 protein is CASRLDGSEYEQYF. CDR3 bases: TGTGCCAGCAGACTTGACGGGAGTGAGTACGAGCAGTACTTC.

This clone has a single count. For the CDR3, the DNA is TGTGCCAGCTCACCACAAGCGCCGGGCGGGGCACCCCTCCACTTT. As protein: CASSPQAPGGAPLHF. This chain connects TRBV18 to TRBJ1-6; D remains unclear. Germline loops: CDR1 KGHSH, CDR2 LQKENI. The V gene lost 1 base and the J gene lost 11 bases, with 15 bases spanning the gap. CDR3 size: 15 residues.

This rearrangement joins TRBV19 to TRBJ1-4; unclear D gene. Germline V gene data show CDR1 as LNHDA and CDR2 as SQIVND (reference sequence). This CDR3 has 14 amino acids. Between the trimmed V and J ends, which lost 4 bases and 8 bases, there was a span of 14 bases. The CDR3 sequence is CASSKALRSEKLFF. DNA of the CDR3: TGTGCCAGTAGTAAGGCTTTGAGGAGCGAAAAACTGTTTTTT.

There are a few counts of this clone. The chain recombines TRBV7-2 with TRBJ2-1; 8 bases are a match to TRBD1. The CDR3 has 13 amino acids. Germline values: CDR1 SGHTA, CDR2 FQGNSA. J was trimmed by 6 bases and V by 5 bases; bases with no gene match: 3. The CDR3 sequence: CASSVTGGNEQFF. In DNA form, the CDR3 reads TGTGCCAGCAGCGTTACAGGGGGCAATGAGCAGTTCTTC.

This clone has a single count. The chain combines TRBV28 with TRBJ2-3; TRBD1 matches at 8 bases. V lost 5 bases and J lost 5; bases outside the gene matches: 12. The CDR3 covers 16 residues. Germline CDR1 reads MDHEN; CDR2 reads SYDVKM. CDR3 in DNA: TGTGCCAGCAGTCTGCAGGGGGCGCGAGGGGGAGATACGCAGTATTTT. This encodes CASSLQGARGGDTQYF.

This sequence joins TRBV6-5 and TRBJ2-2, with 8 bases matching TRBD1. The junction had 10 bases not matched to a gene; V was cut back by 7 bases and J by 6 bases. CDR1 and CDR2 (germline): MNHEY, SVGAGI. There are 15 residues in the CDR3. CDR3 residues: CASTPVAGGSGELFF. The CDR3, as DNA: TGTGCCAGCACCCCGGTGGCAGGGGGCTCCGGGGAGCTGTTTTTT.

This clone appeared a single time. The chain carries TRBV27 and TRBJ2-4; TRBD2 agrees at 7 bases. The CDR3 spans 15 residues. V lost 5 bases, J lost 0 bases, and 4 bases stayed unmatched. The V gene's germline CDR1 is MNHEY and CDR2 SMNVEV (reference sequence). The CDR3 DNA reads TGTGCCAGCAGTCCGGGGGGACTAGCCAAAAACATTCAGTACTTC. Translation: CASSPGGLAKNIQYF.

The J gene is TRBJ2-1, the V gene TRBV5-1; possibly TRBD2 for D (7 bases). The CDR3 runs 14 residues. Trimming took 6 bases from V and 3 from J, leaving 13 bases between them. Germline loops: CDR1 SGHRS, CDR2 YFSETQ. In DNA, the CDR3 is TGCGCCAGCACCCAAGGGGGGGACTACAATGAGCAGTTCTTC. This sequence encodes CASTQGGDYNEQFF. The whole variable domain, filled in from reference TRBV5-1 and TRBJ2-1, reads KAGVTQTPRYLIKTRGQQVTLSCSPISGHRSVSWYQQTPGQGLQFLFEYFSETQRNKGNFPGRFSGRQFSNSRSEMNVSTLELGDSALYLCASTQGGDYNEQFFGPGTRLTVL.

V and J are TRBV27 and TRBJ2-5; possibly TRBD2 for D (6 bases). Between the trimmed V and J ends, which lost 6 bases and 5 bases, there was a span of 13 bases. The V gene's germline CDR1 is MNHEY and CDR2 SMNVEV (reference sequence). The CDR3 sequence is 13 residues long. As DNA, the CDR3 is TGTGCCAGCAGCCCAGGGAGGACGGAGACCCAGTACTTC. As protein: CASSPGRTETQYF.